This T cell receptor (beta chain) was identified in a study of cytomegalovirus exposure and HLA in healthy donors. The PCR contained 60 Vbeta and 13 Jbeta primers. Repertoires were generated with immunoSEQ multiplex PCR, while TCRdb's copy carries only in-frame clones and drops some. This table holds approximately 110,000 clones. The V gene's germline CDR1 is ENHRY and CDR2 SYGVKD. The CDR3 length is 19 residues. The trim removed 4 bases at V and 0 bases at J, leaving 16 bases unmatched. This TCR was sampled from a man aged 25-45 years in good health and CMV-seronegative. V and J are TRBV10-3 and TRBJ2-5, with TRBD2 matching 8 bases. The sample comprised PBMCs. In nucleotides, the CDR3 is TGTGCCATCAGTGCCATCTGGACTAGCCCAATCCCAAACCAAGAGACCCAGTACTTC. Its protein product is CAISAIWTSPIPNQETQYF.